What follows describes a single T cell receptor (beta chain). Its antigen is unidentified. The CD4+ fraction was divided into a CD45RA+ naive subset and a CD45RA-negative memory subset. These data come from a study of shared clonotypes between healthy human individuals. Across the study: Each donor's CD8 memory used one plate, CD8 naive two, each CD4 subset three. General study findings and limits: Generation probabilities of non-shared clonotypes were lower (relative to those shared by all four donors).

The CDR3 is 17 residues long. Germline CDR1 and CDR2: MDHEN and SYDVKM. The trim removed 6 bases at V and 2 bases at J, leaving 10 bases unmatched. The study ran the assay at deep level. Some clones are missing from TCRdb's copy, which holds only in-frame ones; the method was immunoSEQ multiplex PCR. The table lists 2 million to 2.5 million clones, under 97% of them singletons. The rearrangement links TRBV28 to TRBJ2-5; 12 nucleotides agree with TRBD2. This sequence was found in a man between 18 and 29 years old in good health. Sequenced material: naive CD4+ T cells sorted from blood. Subset described: CD45RA+ positively selected. CDR3 in amino acids: CASSSGLAGSWQETQYF. CDR3 sequence (DNA): TGTGCCAGCAGCTCCGGACTAGCGGGGTCGTGGCAAGAGACCCAGTACTTC.